This T cell receptor beta chain was found in a study of post-analysis software for immune sequencing data. Study-level information: Clinical courses comprised relapsing-remitting, secondary progressive and progressive-relapsing multiple sclerosis.

General study results and limits: Five TRBV segments, including TRBV5-6, TRBV5-1 and TRBV20-1, were more frequent in patients than controls. Samples sharing a preparation batch grouped tightly together when assessed by F measure.

Comment on this clonotype: Its antigen is as yet unknown.

Sequencing libraries made from TCR beta cDNA carried unique molecular identifiers. It was from roughly 1 to 10 million T cells that approximately 500,000 cDNA molecules came. MiXCR, run by TCRdb on the PCR reads, gives a single entry per CDR3 protein. Here the sample spans 700,000 to 800,000 distinct CDR3 sequences, 25% to 30% being singletons. Germline loops: CDR1 KGHDR, CDR2 SFDVKD. V was pared by 3 bases and J by 3 bases, with 17 bases of the junction left unmatched. The CDR3 has 19 amino acids. The sequencing sample was made of blood. The receptor comes from a girl between 10 and 17 years old with multiple sclerosis. This chain connects TRBV24-1 to TRBJ2-7; 9 nucleotides align to TRBD1. CDR3 sequence (DNA): TGTGCCACCAGTGATCCAGGACCGACCGGGGACAGGGACCACTACGAGCAGTACTTC. It specifies CATSDPGPTGDRDHYEQYF.